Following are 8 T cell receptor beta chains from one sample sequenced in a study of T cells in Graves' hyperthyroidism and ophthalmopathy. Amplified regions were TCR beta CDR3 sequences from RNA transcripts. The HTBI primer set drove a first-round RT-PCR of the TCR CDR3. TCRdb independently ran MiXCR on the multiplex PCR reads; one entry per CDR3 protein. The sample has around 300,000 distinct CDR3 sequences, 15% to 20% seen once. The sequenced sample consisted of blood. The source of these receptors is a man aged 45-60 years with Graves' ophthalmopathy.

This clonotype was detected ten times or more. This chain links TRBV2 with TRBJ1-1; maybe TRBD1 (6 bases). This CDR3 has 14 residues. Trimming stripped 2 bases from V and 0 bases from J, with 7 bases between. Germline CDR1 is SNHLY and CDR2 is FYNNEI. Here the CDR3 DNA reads TGTGCCAGCAGTGAAAGGGGGGTGAACACTGAAGCTTTCTTT. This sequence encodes CASSERGVNTEAFF. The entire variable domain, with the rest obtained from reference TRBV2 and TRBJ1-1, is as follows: EPEVTQTPSHQVTQMGQEVILRCVPISNHLYFYWYRQILGQKVEFLVSFYNNEISEKSEIFDDQFSVERPDGSNFTLKIRSTKLEDSAMYFCASSERGVNTEAFFGQGTRLTVV.

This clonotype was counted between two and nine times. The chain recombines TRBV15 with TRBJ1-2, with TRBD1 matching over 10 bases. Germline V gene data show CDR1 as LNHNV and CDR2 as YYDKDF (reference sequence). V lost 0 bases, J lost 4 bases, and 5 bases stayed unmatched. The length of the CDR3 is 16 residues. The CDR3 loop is CATSRDDRGLSYGYTF. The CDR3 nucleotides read TGTGCCACCAGCAGAGACGACAGGGGGCTTAGCTATGGCTACACCTTC.

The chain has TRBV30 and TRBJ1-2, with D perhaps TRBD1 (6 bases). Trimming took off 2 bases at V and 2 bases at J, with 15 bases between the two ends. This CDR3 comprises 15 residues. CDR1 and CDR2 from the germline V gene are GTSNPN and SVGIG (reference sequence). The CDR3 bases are TGTGCCTGGAGTACGCGGGCGGGACACAACTATGGCTACACCTTC. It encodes CAWSTRAGHNYGYTF.

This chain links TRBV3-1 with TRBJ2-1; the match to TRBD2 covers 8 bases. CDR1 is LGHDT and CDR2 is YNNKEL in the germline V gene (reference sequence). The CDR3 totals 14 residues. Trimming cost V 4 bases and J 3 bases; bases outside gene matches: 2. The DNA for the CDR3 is TGTGCCAGCAGCCGTAGCGGGAACTACAATGAGCAGTTCTTC. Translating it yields CASSRSGNYNEQFF.

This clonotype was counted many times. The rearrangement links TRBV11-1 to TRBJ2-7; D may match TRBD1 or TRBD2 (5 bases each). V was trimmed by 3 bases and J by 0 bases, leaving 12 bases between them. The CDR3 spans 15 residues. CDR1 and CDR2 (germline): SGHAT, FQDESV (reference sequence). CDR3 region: CASSFEGSTSYEQYF. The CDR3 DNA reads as TGTGCCAGCAGCTTCGAGGGGTCCACCTCCTACGAGCAGTACTTC.

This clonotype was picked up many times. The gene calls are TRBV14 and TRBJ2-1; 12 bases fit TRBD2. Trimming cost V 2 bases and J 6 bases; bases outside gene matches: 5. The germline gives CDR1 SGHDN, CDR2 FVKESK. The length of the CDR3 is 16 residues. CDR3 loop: CASSQFGLAGSNEQFF. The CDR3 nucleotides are TGTGCCAGCAGCCAATTCGGACTAGCGGGATCCAATGAGCAGTTCTTC. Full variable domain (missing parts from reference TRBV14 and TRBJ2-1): EAGVTQFPSHSVIEKGQTVTLRCDPISGHDNLYWYRRVMGKEIKFLLHFVKESKQDESGMPNNRFLAERTGGTYSTLKVQPAELEDSGVYFCASSQFGLAGSNEQFFGPGTRLTVL.

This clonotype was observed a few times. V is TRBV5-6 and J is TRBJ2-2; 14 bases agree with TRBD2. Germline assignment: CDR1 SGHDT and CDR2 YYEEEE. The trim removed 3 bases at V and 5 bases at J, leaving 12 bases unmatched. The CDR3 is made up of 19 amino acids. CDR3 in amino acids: CASSWPGLAGERGTGELFF. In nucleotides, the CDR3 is TGTGCCAGCAGCTGGCCGGGACTAGCGGGAGAGCGGGGGACCGGGGAGCTGTTTTTT. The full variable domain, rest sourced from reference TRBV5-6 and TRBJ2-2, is DAGVTQSPTHLIKTRGQQVTLRCSPKSGHDTVSWYQQALGQGPQFIFQYYEEEERQRGNFPDRFSGHQFPNYSSELNVNALLLGDSALYLCASSWPGLAGERGTGELFFGEGSRLTVL.

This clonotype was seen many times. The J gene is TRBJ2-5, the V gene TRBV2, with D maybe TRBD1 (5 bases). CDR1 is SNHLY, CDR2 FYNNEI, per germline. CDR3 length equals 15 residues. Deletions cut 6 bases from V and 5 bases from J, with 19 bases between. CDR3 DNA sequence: TGTGCCAGCAGCCACGGACATAACCTCGGGGAGACCCAGTACTTC. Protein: CASSHGHNLGETQYF.